The 12 T cell receptor beta chains presented below share a single source sample, sequenced in a study of read filtering for tumor transcriptome and immune sequencing (dated by TCRdb to 2018 to 2020). The reads were generated on an Illumina HiSeq 4000. TCR libraries were built from approximately 0.4 ug RNA with the Immunoverse kit, using molecular barcoded adaptors covering alpha/delta and beta/gamma chains. TCRdb cleaned the public reads at Q25 with fastp, built clones with MiXCR and kept in-frame beta chains. When rows share a CDR3 protein, they turn into one entry using the most common DNA and genes. The sample table holds 39,000 or so distinct CDR3 sequences, of which about an eighth were seen once. The ten largest clones represent approximately 28% of the sample. The sequencing sample was made of a population of CD138-negative cells sorted from bone marrow. This specimen's cell subset or site label, per the study, means: bone marrow mononuclear cells depleted of CD138+ plasma/myeloma cells by negative magnetic selection. Receptor source: a donor aged 40 or over with multiple myeloma.

This rearrangement joins TRBV6-5 to TRBJ2-1, with D possibly TRBD1 on 5 matching bases. Trimming stripped 6 bases from V and 12 bases from J, with 12 bases between. Germline lookup yields CDR1 MNHEY and CDR2 SVGAGI. The CDR3 runs 11 residues. CDR3 amino acids: CASRLWGGQFF. DNA of the CDR3: TGTGCCAGCAGGTTGTGGGGCGGGCAGTTCTTC.

In this sample, this clonotype turned up many times. V is TRBV28 and J is TRBJ2-1; a possible D gene is TRBD2 (5 bases). The CDR3 is made up of 15 amino acids. Trimming cost V 5 bases and J 0 bases, with 11 bases left between them. The V gene's germline CDR1 is MDHEN and CDR2 SYDVKM. CDR3 protein: CASSLKRSSYNEQFF. The DNA of the CDR3 is TGTGCCAGCAGTCTTAAGCGGAGCTCCTACAATGAGCAGTTCTTC.

V and J are TRBV11-1 and TRBJ2-5; no clear D. V lost 4 bases and J 0 bases, leaving 9 bases between the germline ends. This CDR3 has 14 amino acids. The V gene's germline CDR1 is SGHAT and CDR2 FQDESV (reference sequence). CDR3 coding DNA: TGTGCCAGCAGCTCAGGCCCGTACCAAGAGACCCAGTACTTC. Encoded protein: CASSSGPYQETQYF.

This clonotype was observed a handful of times. This could be a read error, since a much larger clone is one nucleotide away. The chain uses TRBV7-6 and TRBJ2-5; 8 bases map to TRBD1. This CDR3 contains 19 residues. Germline V gene lookup returns CDR1 SGHVS and CDR2 FNYEAQ. The V and J ends lost 5 bases and 7 bases, in that order; junction bases with no gene match: 24. In nucleotides, the CDR3 is TGTGCCAGCAGCGCCCTTTCCAGGGGGCAGACAGGGTATGGAGGGACCCAGTACTTC. This gives the protein CASSALSRGQTGYGGTQYF.

This clonotype was seen repeatedly, ten times or more. This chain links TRBV7-9 with TRBJ2-7, with TRBD2 matching 9 bases. Germline-derived CDR1 and CDR2 are SEHNR and FQNEAQ (reference sequence). CDR3 size: 16 residues. V lost 1 base to trimming and J lost 5 bases; unmatched junction nucleotides: 9. The CDR3 reads CASSLVQAGGPHEQYF. In DNA form, the CDR3 reads TGTGCCAGCAGCTTAGTGCAAGCGGGAGGCCCCCACGAGCAGTACTTC.

This clonotype appeared many times. The chain couples TRBV27 to TRBJ2-3; 8 bases map to TRBD1. The CDR3 extends over 14 amino acids. V shed 6 bases and J 5 bases; nucleotides not matched to a gene: 7. The V gene's germline CDR1 is MNHEY and CDR2 SMNVEV (reference sequence). CDR3 in DNA: TGTGCCAGCAGGAGGACAGGGCGGCGAGATACGCAGTATTTT. Translation: CASRRTGRRDTQYF.

This clonotype has a count of ten or more. V and J are TRBV6-1 and TRBJ2-1; 7 bases match TRBD1. Germline trimming cut 5 bases from V and 2 bases from J; bases unmatched to any gene: 6. Germline values: CDR1 MNHNS, CDR2 SASEGT. The CDR3 extends over 15 amino acids. The CDR3 coding sequence is TGTGCCAGCAGTCCGGGACAGTCTGCCTACAATGAGCAGTTCTTC. Its translation: CASSPGQSAYNEQFF.

This clonotype was recorded many times. CDR3 nucleotide sequence: TGCAGTGCTAGAGATAGGGCCTACGAGCAGTACTTC. It codes for CSARDRAYEQYF. The chain joins TRBV20-1 to TRBJ2-7; unclear D gene. This CDR3 is built from 12 residues. V was clipped by 0 bases and J by 2 bases, with 5 bases between them. CDR1 and CDR2 (germline): DFQATT, SNEGSKA (reference sequence).

The V call is TRBV11-2, the J call TRBJ2-3, with unresolved D. Germline V gene data show CDR1 as SGHAT and CDR2 as FQNNGV. The CDR3 loop spans 13 amino acids. V was shortened by 6 bases and J by 6 bases, with 13 bases between the two germline ends. CDR3 loop: CASSHKLPDTQYF. The CDR3 DNA follows: TGTGCCAGCAGTCACAAGTTACCGGATACGCAGTATTTT.

This clonotype was seen only a few times. A much larger clone sits a single nucleotide away, making a read error possible. CDR3 in amino acids: CATSRETGENTGELFF. CDR3 in DNA: TGTGCCACCAGCAGAGAGACAGGGGAGAACACCGGGGAGCTGTTTTTT. The rearrangement joins TRBV15 to TRBJ2-2; 8 bases match TRBD1. From germline, CDR1 is LNHNV and CDR2 YYDKDF (reference sequence). The CDR3 contains 16 residues. After removal of 0 bases from V and 1 base from J, the junction contained 1 base not matched to a gene.

This clonotype was observed at least ten times. This sequence joins TRBV7-6 and TRBJ1-5, with D uncertain. V shed 3 bases and J shed 4 bases, with 10 bases lying between them. Looked up from germline, CDR1 is SGHVS and CDR2 is FNYEAQ. This CDR3 spans 14 amino acids. CDR3 sequence reads: CASSFFGRNQPQHF. The CDR3, as DNA: TGTGCCAGCAGCTTCTTCGGACGGAATCAGCCCCAGCATTTT.

This clonotype was found many times. V usage is TRBV7-9 and J usage is TRBJ2-5; 9 bases agree with TRBD2. The CDR3 totals 16 residues. CDR1 and CDR2 from the germline V gene are SEHNR and FQNEAQ (reference sequence). V was clipped by 1 base and J by 2 bases; unmatched bases: 5. The CDR3 is CASSLGLAALQETQYF. In DNA form, the CDR3 reads TGTGCCAGCAGCTTAGGACTAGCGGCCTTACAAGAGACCCAGTACTTC. The full variable domain, with the rest looked up from reference TRBV7-9 and TRBJ2-5, is DTGVSQNPRHKITKRGQNVTFRCDPISEHNRLYWYRQTLGQGPEFLTYFQNEAQLEKSRLLSDRFSAERPKGSFSTLEIQRTEQGDSAMYLCASSLGLAALQETQYFGPGTRLLVL.